Shown below are 11 T cell receptor beta chains from a single sample sequenced in a study of T-cell reconstitution after alpha-beta-depleted transplantation in children. TCRbeta library construction was performed incorporating unique molecular identifiers. Each CDR3 protein gets one entry after TCRdb re-called the PCR reads with MiXCR. The repertoire has 90,000 to 100,000 distinct CDR3 sequences, under 25% of them found once; the top ten carry 20% to 25%. This material consisted of PBMCs, taken before TCRalphabeta/CD19-depleted stem cell transplant. These TCRs come from a boy between 2 and 10 years old with acute lymphoblastic leukemia, due to receive a stem cell transplant.

The genes are TRBV10-3 and TRBJ1-5; D gene unclear. With 6 bases removed from V and 4 bases from J, the gap between germline ends came to 16 bases. CDR3 length equals 15 residues. CDR1 is ENHRY and CDR2 is SYGVKD in the germline V gene. CDR3 in DNA: TGTGCCATCAGCCCCGAGCCGGGTAGGAATCAGCCCCAGCATTTT. The encoded protein is CAISPEPGRNQPQHF.

This clonotype occurred many times. The chain has TRBV5-6 and TRBJ2-5, with D possibly TRBD2 on 7 matching bases. V dropped 3 bases and J dropped 4 bases, with 16 bases sitting between them. CDR1 SGHDT and CDR2 YYEEEE come from the germline V gene. This CDR3 has 15 amino acids. This CDR3 reads CASSYDEGGGETQYF. The CDR3 nucleotides read TGTGCCAGCAGCTACGATGAGGGAGGGGGAGAGACCCAGTACTTC.

This clonotype was observed at least ten times. J is TRBJ1-1 and V is TRBV20-1; D is undetermined. V was clipped by 3 bases and J by 1 base, with 6 bases between them. This CDR3 has 12 residues. The germline gives CDR1 DFQATT, CDR2 SNEGSKA (reference sequence). Here the CDR3 DNA reads TGCAGTGCTAGTGAGGGGAACACTGAAGCTTTCTTT. Protein: CSASEGNTEAFF.

This chain connects TRBV4-1 to TRBJ2-3, with 9 bases that match TRBD1. This CDR3 is built from 16 residues. With 2 bases clipped from V and 3 bases from J, the junction kept 6 bases outside the gene matches. Germline V gene data show CDR1 as MGHRA and CDR2 as YSYEKL. The DNA of the CDR3 is TGCGCCAGCAGCCAATCGATAGGGACAGGGACAGATACGCAGTATTTT. The encoded protein is CASSQSIGTGTDTQYF.

The V and J genes are TRBV5-4 and TRBJ2-5; 7 bases match TRBD1. V shed 4 bases and J 5 bases; nucleotides not matched to a gene: 11. Germline CDR1 reads SGHNT; CDR2 reads YYREEE (reference sequence). This CDR3 spans 15 amino acids. The CDR3 sequence: CASSPGQVMRETQYF. The CDR3 DNA follows: TGTGCCAGCAGCCCCGGACAGGTTATGAGGGAGACCCAGTACTTC. Supplemented by reference TRBV5-4 and TRBJ2-5, the full variable domain reads ETGVTQSPTHLIKTRGQQVTLRCSSQSGHNTVSWYQQALGQGPQFIFQYYREEENGRGNFPPRFSGLQFPNYSSELNVNALELDDSALYLCASSPGQVMRETQYFGPGTRLLVL.

The J gene is TRBJ2-7, the V gene TRBV28; no reliable D call. Germline CDR1 and CDR2: MDHEN and SYDVKM. V lost 3 bases to trimming and J lost 1 base, with 19 bases between them. The length of the CDR3 is 17 residues. The CDR3 loop reads CASSLDRWVNGSYEQYF. The DNA of the CDR3 is TGTGCCAGCAGTTTGGATCGATGGGTTAATGGATCCTACGAGCAGTACTTC. Supplemented by reference TRBV28 and TRBJ2-7, the full variable domain reads DVKVTQSSRYLVKRTGEKVFLECVQDMDHENMFWYRQDPGLGLRLIYFSYDVKMKEKGDIPEGYSVSREKKERFSLILESASTNQTSMYLCASSLDRWVNGSYEQYFGPGTRLTVT.

This clonotype turned up a few times. J is TRBJ1-1 and V is TRBV5-1; no reliable D call. Trimming cost V 4 bases and J 5 bases, with 12 bases left between them. The germline V gene encodes CDR1 SGHRS and CDR2 YFSETQ. This CDR3 comprises 13 residues. CDR3 sequence (DNA): TGCGCCAGCAGCCCGCTTGCGGGGACTGAAGCTTTCTTT. It is translated as CASSPLAGTEAFF.

This clonotype was picked up many times. The chain couples TRBV27 to TRBJ2-5, with D possibly TRBD2 on 6 matching bases. V dropped 6 bases and J dropped 4 bases, with 18 bases sitting between them. The CDR3 length is 15 residues. CDR1 is MNHEY and CDR2 is SMNVEV in the germline V gene (reference sequence). The CDR3 sequence is CASSSRPTRAETQYF. Here the CDR3 DNA reads TGTGCCAGCAGCTCTCGCCCGACTAGAGCAGAGACCCAGTACTTC.

The chain recombines TRBV10-2 with TRBJ2-1; perhaps TRBD2 as D (6 bases). The CDR3 runs 16 residues. CDR1 is WSHSY and CDR2 is SAAADI in the germline V gene. Between the trimmed V and J ends, which lost 4 bases and 6 bases, there was a span of 19 bases. For the CDR3, the DNA is TGCGCCAGCAGTGTTGAGCTCGGGAGCTTGGCCAATGAGCAGTTCTTC. Translated, it gives CASSVELGSLANEQFF.

This clonotype was observed a few times. The rearrangement joins TRBV3-1 to TRBJ2-7; D gene unclear. V was shortened by 2 bases and J by 3 bases, with 11 bases between the two germline ends. The CDR3 length is 14 residues. Germline CDR1 and CDR2: LGHDT and YNNKEL (reference sequence). The chain's CDR3 is CASSQTQQSYEQYF. The CDR3 DNA reads TGTGCCAGCAGCCAAACCCAACAGAGCTACGAGCAGTACTTC.

This clonotype was seen more than once but under ten times. The chain links TRBV20-1 to TRBJ1-4; no reliable D call. This CDR3 spans 13 amino acids. Germline lookup yields CDR1 DFQATT and CDR2 SNEGSKA (reference sequence). Trimming removed 1 base from V and 8 bases from J, with 11 bases in between. In nucleotides, the CDR3 is TGCAGTGCTAGAGGGGCTCCGGCAGAAAAACTGTTTTTT. Its translation is CSARGAPAEKLFF.